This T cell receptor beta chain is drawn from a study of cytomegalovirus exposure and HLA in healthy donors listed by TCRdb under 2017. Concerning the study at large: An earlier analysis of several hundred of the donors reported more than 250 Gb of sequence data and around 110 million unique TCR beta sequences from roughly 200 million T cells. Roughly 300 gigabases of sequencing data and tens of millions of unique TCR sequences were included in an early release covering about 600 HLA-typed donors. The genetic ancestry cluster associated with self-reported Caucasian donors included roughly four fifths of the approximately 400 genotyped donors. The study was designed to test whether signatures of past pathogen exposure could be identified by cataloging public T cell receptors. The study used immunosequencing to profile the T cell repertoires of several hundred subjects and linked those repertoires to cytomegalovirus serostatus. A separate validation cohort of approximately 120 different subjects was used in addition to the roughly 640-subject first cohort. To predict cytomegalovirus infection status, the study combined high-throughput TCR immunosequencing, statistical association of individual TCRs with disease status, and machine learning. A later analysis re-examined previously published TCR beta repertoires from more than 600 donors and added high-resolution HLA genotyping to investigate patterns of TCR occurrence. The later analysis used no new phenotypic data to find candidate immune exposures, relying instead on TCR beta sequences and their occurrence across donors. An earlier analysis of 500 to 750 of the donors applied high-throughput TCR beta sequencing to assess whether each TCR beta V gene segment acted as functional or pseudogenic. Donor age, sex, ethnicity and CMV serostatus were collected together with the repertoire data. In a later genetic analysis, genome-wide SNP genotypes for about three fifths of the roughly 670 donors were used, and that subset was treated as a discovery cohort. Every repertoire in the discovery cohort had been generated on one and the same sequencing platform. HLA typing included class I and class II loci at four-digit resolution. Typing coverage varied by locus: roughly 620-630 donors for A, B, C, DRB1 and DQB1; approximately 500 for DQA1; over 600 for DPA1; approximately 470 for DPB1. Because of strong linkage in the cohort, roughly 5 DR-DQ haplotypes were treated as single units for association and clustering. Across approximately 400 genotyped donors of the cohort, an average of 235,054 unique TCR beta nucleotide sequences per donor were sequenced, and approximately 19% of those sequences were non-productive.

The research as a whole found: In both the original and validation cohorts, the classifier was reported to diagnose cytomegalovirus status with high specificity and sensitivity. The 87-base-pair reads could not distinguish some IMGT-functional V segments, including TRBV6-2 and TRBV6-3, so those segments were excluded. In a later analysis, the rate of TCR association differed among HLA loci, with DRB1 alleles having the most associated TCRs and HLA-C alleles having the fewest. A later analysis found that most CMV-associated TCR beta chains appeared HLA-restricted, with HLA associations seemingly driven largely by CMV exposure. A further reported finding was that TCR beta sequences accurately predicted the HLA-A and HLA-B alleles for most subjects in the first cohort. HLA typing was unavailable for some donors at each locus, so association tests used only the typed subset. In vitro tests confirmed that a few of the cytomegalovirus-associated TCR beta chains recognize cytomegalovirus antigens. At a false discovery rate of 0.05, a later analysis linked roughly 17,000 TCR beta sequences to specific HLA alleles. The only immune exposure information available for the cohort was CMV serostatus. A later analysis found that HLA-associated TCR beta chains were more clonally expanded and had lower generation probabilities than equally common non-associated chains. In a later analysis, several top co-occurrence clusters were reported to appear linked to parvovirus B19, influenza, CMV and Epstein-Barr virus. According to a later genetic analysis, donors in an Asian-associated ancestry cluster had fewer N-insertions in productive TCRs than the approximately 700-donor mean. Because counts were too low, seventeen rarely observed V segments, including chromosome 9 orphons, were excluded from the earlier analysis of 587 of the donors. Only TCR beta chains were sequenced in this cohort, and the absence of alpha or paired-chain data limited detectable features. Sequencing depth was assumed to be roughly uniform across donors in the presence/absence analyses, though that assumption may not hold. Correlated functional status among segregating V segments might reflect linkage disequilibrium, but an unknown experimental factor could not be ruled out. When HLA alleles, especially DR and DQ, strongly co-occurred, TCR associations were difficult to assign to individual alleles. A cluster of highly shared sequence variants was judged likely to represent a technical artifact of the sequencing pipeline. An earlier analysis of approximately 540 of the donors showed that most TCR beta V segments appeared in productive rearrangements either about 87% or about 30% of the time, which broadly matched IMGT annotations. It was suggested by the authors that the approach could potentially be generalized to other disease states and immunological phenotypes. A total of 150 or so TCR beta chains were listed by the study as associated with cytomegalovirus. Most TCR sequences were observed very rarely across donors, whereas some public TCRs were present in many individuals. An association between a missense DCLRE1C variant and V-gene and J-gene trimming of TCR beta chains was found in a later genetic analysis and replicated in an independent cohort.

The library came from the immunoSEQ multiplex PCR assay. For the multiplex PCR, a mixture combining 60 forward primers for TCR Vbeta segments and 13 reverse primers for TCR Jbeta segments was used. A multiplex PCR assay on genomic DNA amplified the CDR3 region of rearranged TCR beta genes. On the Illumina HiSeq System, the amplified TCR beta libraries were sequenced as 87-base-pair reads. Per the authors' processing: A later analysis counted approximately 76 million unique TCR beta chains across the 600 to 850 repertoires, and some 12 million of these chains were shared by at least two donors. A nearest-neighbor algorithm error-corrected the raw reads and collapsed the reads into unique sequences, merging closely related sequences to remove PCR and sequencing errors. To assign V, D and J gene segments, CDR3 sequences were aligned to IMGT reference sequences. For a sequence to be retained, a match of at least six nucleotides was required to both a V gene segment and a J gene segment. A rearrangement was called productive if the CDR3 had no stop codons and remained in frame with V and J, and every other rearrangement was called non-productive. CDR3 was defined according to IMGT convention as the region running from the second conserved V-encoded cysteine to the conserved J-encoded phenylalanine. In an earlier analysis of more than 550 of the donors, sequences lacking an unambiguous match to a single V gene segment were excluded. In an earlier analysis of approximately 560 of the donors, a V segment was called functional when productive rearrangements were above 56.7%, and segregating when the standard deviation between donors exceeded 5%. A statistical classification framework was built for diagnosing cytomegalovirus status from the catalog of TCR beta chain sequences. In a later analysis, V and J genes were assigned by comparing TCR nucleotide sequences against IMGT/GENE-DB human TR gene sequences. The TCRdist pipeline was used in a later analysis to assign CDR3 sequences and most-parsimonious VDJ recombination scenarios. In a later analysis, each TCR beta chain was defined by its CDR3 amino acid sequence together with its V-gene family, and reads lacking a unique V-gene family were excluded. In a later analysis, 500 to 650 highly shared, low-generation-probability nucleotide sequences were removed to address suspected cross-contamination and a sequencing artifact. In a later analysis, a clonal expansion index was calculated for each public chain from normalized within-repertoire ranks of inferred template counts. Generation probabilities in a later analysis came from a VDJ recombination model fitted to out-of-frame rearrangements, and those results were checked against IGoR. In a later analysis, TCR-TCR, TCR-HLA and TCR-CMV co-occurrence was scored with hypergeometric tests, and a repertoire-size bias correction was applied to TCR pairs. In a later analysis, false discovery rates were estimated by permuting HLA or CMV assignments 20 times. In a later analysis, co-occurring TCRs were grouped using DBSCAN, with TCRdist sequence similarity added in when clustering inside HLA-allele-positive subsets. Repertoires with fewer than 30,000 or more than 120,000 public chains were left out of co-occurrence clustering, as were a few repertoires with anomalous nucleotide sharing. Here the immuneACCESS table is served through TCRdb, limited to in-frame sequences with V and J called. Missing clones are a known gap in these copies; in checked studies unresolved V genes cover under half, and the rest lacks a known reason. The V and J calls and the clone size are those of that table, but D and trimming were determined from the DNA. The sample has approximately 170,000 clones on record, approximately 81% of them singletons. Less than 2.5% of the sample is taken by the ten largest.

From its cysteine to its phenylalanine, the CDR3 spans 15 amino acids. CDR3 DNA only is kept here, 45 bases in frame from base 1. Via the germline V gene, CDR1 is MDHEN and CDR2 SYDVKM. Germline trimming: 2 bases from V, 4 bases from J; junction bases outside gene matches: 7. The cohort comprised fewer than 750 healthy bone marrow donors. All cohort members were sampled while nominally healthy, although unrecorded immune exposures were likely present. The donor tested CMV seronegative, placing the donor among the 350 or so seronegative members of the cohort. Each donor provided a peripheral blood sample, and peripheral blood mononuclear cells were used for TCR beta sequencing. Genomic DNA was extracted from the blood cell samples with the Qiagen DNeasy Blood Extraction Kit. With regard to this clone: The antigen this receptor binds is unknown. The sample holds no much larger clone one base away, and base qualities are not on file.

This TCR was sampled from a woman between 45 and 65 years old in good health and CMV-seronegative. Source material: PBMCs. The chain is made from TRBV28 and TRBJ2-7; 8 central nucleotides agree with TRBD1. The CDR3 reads CASSLQATGAYEQYF. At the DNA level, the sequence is TGTGCCAGCAGTTTACAAGCGACAGGGGCGTACGAGCAGTACTTC.